Below are 8 T cell receptor beta chains sequenced from a single sample in a study of beta chain features in type 1 diabetes. Every bit of the isolated RNA underwent reverse transcription, so sequencing read expressed TCRB transcripts. Some clones are missing from TCRdb's copy, which holds only in-frame ones; the method was immunoSEQ multiplex PCR. The sample includes roughly 240,000 clones, approximately 25% of them seen just once. Findings of the study overall: People with Type 1 diabetes carried modestly yet significantly shorter TCRB CDR3s in all four CD4+ subsets.

These TCRs are of unknown antigen specificity. Sequencing used naive CD4+ T cells from blood. These receptors were collected from a woman aged 25 to 39 with type 1 diabetes.

This clone was observed a few times. This chain links TRBV4-2 with TRBJ2-2; weak D call: TRBD1 (7 bases). The V and J ends lost 0 bases and 4 bases respectively, with 15 bases between them. Germline CDR1 reads LGHNA; CDR2 reads YNFKEQ. The CDR3 totals 17 residues. The CDR3 region is CASSQDLQGTSTGELFF. CDR3 DNA: TGTGCCAGCAGCCAAGATCTACAGGGGACTTCCACCGGGGAGCTGTTTTTT.

The chain couples TRBV15 to TRBJ1-5; a weak D match, TRBD1 (6 bases). Germline CDR1 is LNHNV and CDR2 is YYDKDF (reference sequence). Trimming removed 0 bases at V and 6 bases at J, with 12 bases between. The CDR3 length is 15 residues. The CDR3, as DNA: TGTGCCACCAGCAGAGAACAGGGTATCGGTCAGCCCCAGCATTTT. This translates into CATSREQGIGQPQHF.

V and J are TRBV25-1 and TRBJ2-6, with 10 bases identical to TRBD1. J lost 2 bases, V lost 5 bases, and 6 bases had no gene match. Per the germline V gene, CDR1 is MGHDK and CDR2 is SYGVNS. The CDR3 has 17 residues. CDR3 DNA sequence: TGTGCCAGCAGTCCCCGGGACAGGGGCCCTGGGGCCAACGTCCTGACTTTC. Translated, it gives CASSPRDRGPGANVLTF.

The gene calls are TRBV4-2 and TRBJ2-2; the D gene is possibly TRBD2 (6 bases). Germline V CDR1 and CDR2: LGHNA, YNFKEQ. V dropped 4 bases and J dropped 2 bases, with 14 bases sitting between them. The length of the CDR3 is 16 residues. The CDR3 DNA sequence: TGTGCCAGCAGCCCCCGGCTGCGGGAAAACACCGGGGAGCTGTTTTTT. Protein: CASSPRLRENTGELFF.

The gene calls are TRBV9 and TRBJ1-2; D possibly corresponds to TRBD1 (5 bases). Germline values: CDR1 SGDLS, CDR2 YYNGEE. There are 14 residues in the CDR3. With 3 bases removed from V and 4 bases from J, the gap between germline ends came to 13 bases. The CDR3 here is CASSAVGGGYGYTF. The CDR3, as DNA: TGTGCCAGCAGCGCGGTGGGGGGAGGCTATGGCTACACCTTC.

This clone was observed once. This chain connects TRBV18 to TRBJ2-2, with a tentative D call TRBD1 (6 bases). CDR3 length equals 16 residues. Germline CDR1 and CDR2: KGHSH and LQKENI. V gave up 3 bases and J gave up 0 bases, with 11 bases separating them. The CDR3 nucleotides read TGTGCCAGCTCACCCGCCGGACAGTCGAACACCGGGGAGCTGTTTTTT. This encodes CASSPAGQSNTGELFF. Together with reference TRBV18 and TRBJ2-2, the CDR3 gives the full variable domain: NAGVMQNPRHLVRRRGQEARLRCSPMKGHSHVYWYRQLPEEGLKFMVYLQKENIIDESGMPKERFSAEFPKEGPSILRIQQVVRGDSAAYFCASSPAGQSNTGELFFGEGSRLTVL.

This clone was seen once. J is TRBJ1-2 and V is TRBV7-9, with D perhaps matching TRBD1 (5 bases). Germline CDR1 and CDR2: SEHNR and FQNEAQ (reference sequence). This CDR3 is 13 amino acids long. Between the trimmed V and J ends, which lost 3 bases and 8 bases, there was a span of 13 bases. The CDR3 spells CASSLPAGYGYTF. The CDR3 nucleotides read TGTGCCAGCAGCTTGCCGGCAGGGTACGGCTACACCTTC.

This clone was seen a handful of times. The rearrangement uses TRBV7-6 and TRBJ1-4; 10 bases map to TRBD1. Germline V CDR1 and CDR2: SGHVS, FNYEAQ. There are 14 residues in the CDR3. V was clipped by 4 bases and J by 8 bases; unmatched bases: 4. The CDR3 sequence: CASSWGQGNEKLFF. The CDR3 DNA sequence: TGTGCCAGCAGCTGGGGACAGGGGAACGAAAAACTGTTTTTT.